A single sample gave rise to the 30 T cell receptor beta chains below, sequenced in a study of CD8 T cells in Susac syndrome. Random hexamers primed reverse transcription of roughly 0.45 to 1 ug RNA. TCRdb called the immunoSEQ multiplex PCR reads again in MiXCR, with one record for every CDR3 protein. The sample consists of roughly 130,000 distinct CDR3 sequences, approximately 94% of them appearing once. Material for sequencing was CD4+ T cells from PBMCs. These receptor sequences come from a human donor with multiple sclerosis.

This clonotype was picked up a small number of times. This chain links TRBV7-2 with TRBJ2-7, with TRBD2 as a possible D gene (6 bases). Germline CDR1 and CDR2: SGHTA and FQGNSA. V was clipped by 2 bases and J by 3 bases, with 8 bases between them. CDR3 length: 13 amino acids. In nucleotides, the CDR3 is TGTGCCAGCAGCTTATCCGGGGGCTACGAGCAGTACTTC. This encodes CASSLSGGYEQYF.

V usage is TRBV12-5 and J usage is TRBJ2-3; unclear D gene. The germline V gene has CDR1 LGHNT and CDR2 FRNRAP. V was shortened by 1 base and J by 2 bases, with 13 bases between the two germline ends. The CDR3 is 16 amino acids. The CDR3 bases are TGTGCTAGTGGTTTGGAGTTTGTGGGAAACACAGATACGCAGTATTTT. Amino acid sequence: CASGLEFVGNTDTQYF.

The chain couples TRBV15 to TRBJ2-2; D not certain. The length of the CDR3 is 16 residues. V gave up 0 bases and J gave up 1 base, with 9 bases separating them. Germline V gene sequence: CDR1 LNHNV, CDR2 YYDKDF (reference sequence). CDR3 bases: TGTGCCACCAGCAGAGATGGCTTATTGAACACCGGGGAGCTGTTTTTT. Amino acids: CATSRDGLLNTGELFF.

The rearrangement uses TRBV6-5 and TRBJ2-7; D is unclear. Per the germline V gene, CDR1 is MNHEY and CDR2 is SVGAGI. The CDR3 is made up of 12 amino acids. V was trimmed by 6 bases and J by 6 bases, leaving 12 bases between them. In DNA form, the CDR3 reads TGTGCCAGCAGCTCCCGGCCGGGCGAGCAGTACTTC. It yields the protein CASSSRPGEQYF.

The rearrangement joins TRBV2 to TRBJ2-2; the D gene is possibly TRBD2 (5 bases). V gave up 7 bases and J gave up 0 bases, with 15 bases separating them. CDR1 and CDR2 from the germline V gene are SNHLY and FYNNEI. This CDR3 is 16 amino acids long. The CDR3 nucleotides are TGTGCCAGCACCGAGAAAGGACTCGCGAACACCGGGGAGCTGTTTTTT. Protein: CASTEKGLANTGELFF.

This clonotype was picked up one time. This sequence joins TRBV5-4 and TRBJ1-2; no firm D call. V was shortened by 3 bases and J by 4 bases, with 13 bases between the two germline ends. Looked up from germline, CDR1 is SGHNT and CDR2 is YYREEE (reference sequence). This CDR3 spans 14 amino acids. The CDR3, as DNA: TGTGCCAGCAGCTCCGAGTTGGAAAGCTATGGCTACACCTTC. Translated: CASSSELESYGYTF. Together with reference TRBV5-4 and TRBJ1-2, the CDR3 gives the full variable domain: ETGVTQSPTHLIKTRGQQVTLRCSSQSGHNTVSWYQQALGQGPQFIFQYYREEENGRGNFPPRFSGLQFPNYSSELNVNALELDDSALYLCASSSELESYGYTFGSGTRLTVV.

The chain recombines TRBV12-3 or TRBV12-4 with TRBJ2-1; the D gene could be TRBD1 or TRBD2 (6 bases each). Deletions cut 7 bases from V and 8 bases from J, with 24 bases between. This CDR3 contains 16 residues. CDR3 loop: CASTPGAGLPNDEQFF. The CDR3 nucleotides read TGTGCCAGCACCCCGGGGGCGGGACTCCCCAACGATGAGCAGTTCTTC.

DNA of the CDR3: TGCGCCAGCAGCCCTGGACAGAGCACAGATACGCAGTATTTT. This encodes CASSPGQSTDTQYF. This chain links TRBV5-1 with TRBJ2-3; a possible D gene is TRBD1 (6 bases). Germline CDR1 reads SGHRS; CDR2 reads YFSETQ. V lost 4 bases and J 0 bases, leaving 9 bases between the germline ends. The CDR3 consists of 14 residues.

J is TRBJ2-7 and V is TRBV2, with 8 positions matching TRBD2. Germline V CDR1 and CDR2: SNHLY, FYNNEI. V shed 5 bases, J shed 9 bases, and the junction held 6 bases outside the gene matches. The CDR3 extends over 12 amino acids. The CDR3 DNA is TGTGCCAGCAGTAATAGCGGGGTCGGGCAGTACTTC. Residues: CASSNSGVGQYF.

V is TRBV29-1 and J is TRBJ2-3; the D is unclear. This CDR3 comprises 12 residues. Germline V lookup: CDR1 SQVTM, CDR2 ANQGSEA. The V end lost 5 bases, the J end lost 6 bases, and 12 bases lay between the germline ends. In DNA form, the CDR3 reads TGCAGCGTTCCCGGGCCCTCGGATACGCAGTATTTT. Its translation is CSVPGPSDTQYF.

The rearrangement uses TRBV5-1 and TRBJ2-7, with D tentatively TRBD1 (5 bases). Deletions cut 7 bases from V and 3 bases from J, with 14 bases between. Germline V gene data show CDR1 as SGHRS and CDR2 as YFSETQ. The CDR3 spans 13 residues. The CDR3: CASSTDTIYEQYF. The CDR3 nucleotides are TGCGCCAGCTCGACAGATACCATCTACGAGCAGTACTTC.

CDR3 coding DNA: TGCAGTGCTAGTCCAGAGCCCCTTCAAGCTTTCTTT. This translates into CSASPEPLQAFF. V is TRBV20-1 and J is TRBJ1-1, with no clear D. V was pared by 3 bases and J by 9 bases, with 14 bases between. This CDR3 contains 12 residues. CDR1 is DFQATT and CDR2 is SNEGSKA in the germline V gene (reference sequence).

J is TRBJ2-7 and V is TRBV7-9; TRBD1 or TRBD2 may be the D gene (5 bases each). This CDR3 region has 15 residues. The V end was cut by 4 bases, the J end by 3 bases, with 16 bases between. Per the germline V gene, CDR1 is SEHNR and CDR2 is FQNEAQ (reference sequence). The CDR3 sequence: CASSSKWGSGYEQYF. For the CDR3, the DNA is TGTGCCAGCAGCTCAAAATGGGGGAGCGGCTACGAGCAGTACTTC.

This chain connects TRBV7-8 to TRBJ2-7; D possibly corresponds to TRBD2 (6 bases). CDR1 and CDR2 from the germline V gene are SGHVS and FQNEAQ. V was trimmed by 5 bases and J by 2 bases, leaving 13 bases between them. The CDR3 covers 14 residues. In DNA form, the CDR3 reads TGTGCCAGCAGCCCGACTAGTAGCCCCTACGAGCAGTACTTC. This translates into CASSPTSSPYEQYF.

This sequence joins TRBV12-3 or TRBV12-4 and TRBJ2-7; perhaps D is TRBD1 or TRBD2 (6 bases each). The CDR3 covers 15 residues. Trimming shortened V by 3 bases and J by 2 bases, and 14 bases separated the two germline ends. Written as DNA, the CDR3 is TGTGCCAGCAGTTTGTCCGGGGGCAGGCCCTACGAGCAGTACTTC. Translated: CASSLSGGRPYEQYF.

This chain connects TRBV6-6 to TRBJ2-7, with a tentative D call TRBD2 (6 bases). V was shortened by 0 bases and J by 3 bases, with 9 bases between the two germline ends. CDR1 and CDR2 (germline): MNHNY, SVGAGI (reference sequence). The CDR3 extends over 14 amino acids. The CDR3 spells CASSYSAGRYEQYF. The CDR3 DNA follows: TGTGCCAGCAGTTACTCCGCGGGACGCTACGAGCAGTACTTC.

The rearrangement joins TRBV20-1 to TRBJ2-7, with 8 bases that match TRBD2. The CDR3 length is 14 residues. The germline CDR1 and CDR2 sequences are DFQATT and SNEGSKA (reference sequence). V dropped 4 bases and J dropped 0; count of bases not matched to a gene: 5. CDR3 amino acids: CSANPGGASYEQYF. CDR3 coding DNA: TGCAGTGCTAACCCGGGAGGGGCCTCCTACGAGCAGTACTTC.

The CDR3 coding sequence is TGTGCCAGCAGTTCGACAGGGGAAGATTATGGCTACACCTTC. Protein sequence: CASSSTGEDYGYTF. The chain has TRBV27 and TRBJ1-2, with TRBD1 matching 8 bases. This CDR3 is 14 amino acids long. The germline V gene has CDR1 MNHEY and CDR2 SMNVEV (reference sequence). Trimming cost V 4 bases and J 5 bases; bases outside gene matches: 6.

The rearrangement uses TRBV5-1 and TRBJ2-5; weak D call: TRBD2 (5 bases). Trimming removed 4 bases at V and 0 bases at J, with 13 bases between. This CDR3 contains 15 residues. From germline, CDR1 is SGHRS and CDR2 YFSETQ. CDR3 sequence reads: CASSPSPGYQETQYF. The CDR3 nucleotides read TGCGCCAGCAGCCCGAGCCCGGGATACCAAGAGACCCAGTACTTC.

This clonotype turned up a few times. The rearrangement uses TRBV30 and TRBJ2-7; D gene ambiguous. The CDR3 is 12 amino acids. Germline lookup yields CDR1 GTSNPN and CDR2 SVGIG (reference sequence). Between the trimmed V and J ends, which lost 1 base and 1 base, there was a span of 5 bases. DNA of the CDR3: TGTGCCTGGAGTGCCATGTCCTACGAGCAGTACTTC. Translation: CAWSAMSYEQYF.

The rearrangement links TRBV6-2 or TRBV6-3 to TRBJ2-3; D not resolved. This CDR3 contains 10 residues. The germline V gene encodes CDR1 MNHEY and CDR2 SVGEGT. Trimming took 6 bases from V and 4 from J, leaving 2 bases between them. The CDR3 here is CASRADTQYF. CDR3 bases: TGTGCCAGCAGGGCAGATACGCAGTATTTT.

The CDR3 region is CASSQQDRDNYGYTF. Here the CDR3 DNA reads TGTGCCAGCAGCCAACAGGACCGAGATAACTATGGCTACACCTTC. The rearrangement joins TRBV3-1 to TRBJ1-2; D not resolved. CDR1 is LGHDT and CDR2 is YNNKEL in the germline V gene (reference sequence). Trimming took 2 bases from V and 1 from J, leaving 11 bases between them. The CDR3 spans 15 residues.

The chain links TRBV5-6 to TRBJ1-2; TRBD1 matches 9 bases. V lost 4 bases and J lost 2; bases outside the gene matches: 6. The CDR3 extends over 15 amino acids. Per the germline V gene, CDR1 is SGHDT and CDR2 is YYEEEE. The CDR3 bases are TGTGCCAGCAGCCCGGACAGGGGTGTGAACTATGGCTACACCTTC. It translates to CASSPDRGVNYGYTF. Filled out from reference TRBV5-6 and TRBJ1-2, the complete variable domain reads DAGVTQSPTHLIKTRGQQVTLRCSPKSGHDTVSWYQQALGQGPQFIFQYYEEEERQRGNFPDRFSGHQFPNYSSELNVNALLLGDSALYLCASSPDRGVNYGYTFGSGTRLTVV.

The V and J genes are TRBV24-1 and TRBJ2-2; unclear D gene. The CDR3 spans 14 residues. V was trimmed by 6 bases and J by 4 bases, leaving 11 bases between them. In germline, CDR1 is KGHDR, CDR2 SFDVKD. CDR3 sequence reads: CATSTDQGTGELFF. In DNA, the CDR3 is TGTGCCACCAGTACGGACCAAGGCACCGGGGAGCTGTTTTTT.

The chain employs TRBV6-2 or TRBV6-3 and TRBJ1-6; TRBD1 matches 9 bases. CDR1 and CDR2 from the germline V gene are MNHEY and SVGEGT. This CDR3 contains 15 residues. V gave up 2 bases and J gave up 15 bases; unmatched junction bases: 11. CDR3: CASSYPGTGKDLLHF. CDR3 sequence (DNA): TGTGCCAGCAGTTACCCCGGGACAGGGAAAGATCTCCTCCACTTT.

J is TRBJ1-1 and V is TRBV6-1; no firm D call. The CDR3 is 12 amino acids. V was pared by 4 bases and J by 1 base, with 4 bases between. In germline, CDR1 is MNHNS, CDR2 SASEGT. The CDR3: CASSVGNTEAFF. Here the CDR3 DNA reads TGTGCCAGCAGTGTAGGGAACACTGAAGCTTTCTTT.

This CDR3 is CASSPSGRQNEKLFF. CDR3 DNA sequence: TGTGCCAGCAGCCCGTCGGGACGGCAAAATGAAAAACTGTTTTTT. This chain connects TRBV7-8 to TRBJ1-4; perhaps TRBD1 as D (5 bases). Germline lookup yields CDR1 SGHVS and CDR2 FQNEAQ. V lost 5 bases to trimming and J lost 5 bases, with 15 bases between them. The CDR3 consists of 15 residues.

The chain links TRBV7-9 to TRBJ2-3; 8 nucleotides align to TRBD1. Germline assignment: CDR1 SEHNR and CDR2 FQNEAQ (reference sequence). CDR3 length: 14 residues. Trimming at V came to 5 bases and at J to 1 base, leaving 2 bases not matched to a gene. The DNA for the CDR3 is TGTGCCAGCAGCCTGGACAGGGGCACAGATACGCAGTATTTT. Translated: CASSLDRGTDTQYF. Full variable domain (remainder filled in from reference TRBV7-9 and TRBJ2-3): DTGVSQNPRHKITKRGQNVTFRCDPISEHNRLYWYRQTLGQGPEFLTYFQNEAQLEKSRLLSDRFSAERPKGSFSTLEIQRTEQGDSAMYLCASSLDRGTDTQYFGPGTRLTVL.

This chain joins TRBV20-1 and TRBJ2-7, with 8 bases that match TRBD1. V lost 4 bases and J lost 6; bases outside the gene matches: 8. CDR1 and CDR2 from the germline V gene are DFQATT and SNEGSKA (reference sequence). The CDR3 has 13 amino acids. This chain's CDR3 is CSATYITGGEQYF. CDR3 DNA sequence: TGCAGTGCTACCTACATTACAGGGGGCGAGCAGTACTTC.

J is TRBJ2-7 and V is TRBV28; no clear D gene. Germline V gene sequence: CDR1 MDHEN, CDR2 SYDVKM. V gave up 10 bases and J gave up 3 bases, with 10 bases separating them. The CDR3 runs 11 residues. Here the CDR3 reads CATSSYYEQYF. The CDR3 DNA reads TGTGCCACCTCTTCCTACTACGAGCAGTACTTC.